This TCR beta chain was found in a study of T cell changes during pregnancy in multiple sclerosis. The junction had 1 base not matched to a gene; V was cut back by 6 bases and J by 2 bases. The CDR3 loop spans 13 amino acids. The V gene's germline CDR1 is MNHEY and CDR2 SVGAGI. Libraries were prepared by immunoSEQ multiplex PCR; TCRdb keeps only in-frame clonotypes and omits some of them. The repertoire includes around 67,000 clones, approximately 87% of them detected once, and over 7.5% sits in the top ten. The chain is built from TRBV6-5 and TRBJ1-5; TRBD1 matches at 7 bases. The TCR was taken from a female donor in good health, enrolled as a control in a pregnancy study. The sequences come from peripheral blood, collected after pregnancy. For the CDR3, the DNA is TGTGCCAGCAGAAGGGGGCGCAATCAGCCCCAGCATTTT. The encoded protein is CASRRGRNQPQHF.